Below are 6 T cell receptor beta chains sequenced from a single sample in a study of identical twins. Using its own MiXCR run on the 5' RACE reads, TCRdb lists one record per CDR3 protein. This sample has 500,000 to 600,000 distinct CDR3 sequences; 22% occur once, and the top ten carry around 1%. These sequences were also reported in another study, on T cells expressing NK-cell markers.

Sequenced sample: CD4+ T cells sorted from blood. All receptors derive from a young woman in good health.

DNA of the CDR3: TGTGCCAGCACAGAGTCCAGCTCTGGGGCCAACGTCCTGACTTTC. Translated, it gives CASTESSSGANVLTF. The chain joins TRBV12-3 or TRBV12-4 to TRBJ2-6, with unresolved D. The CDR3 loop spans 15 amino acids. V lost 7 bases and J 0 bases, leaving 10 bases between the germline ends.

This clonotype has more than one count but fewer than ten. The chain recombines TRBV27 with TRBJ1-5, with D unclear. CDR1 is MNHEY, CDR2 SMNVEV, per germline (reference sequence). This CDR3 contains 14 residues. Trimming shortened V by 3 bases and J by 4 bases, and 10 bases separated the two germline ends. The DNA of the CDR3 is TGTGCCAGCAGTTTGCGGCAGAATAATCAGCCCCAGCATTTT. Amino acids: CASSLRQNNQPQHF.

The V gene is TRBV12-3 or TRBV12-4, the J gene TRBJ2-2; either TRBD1 or TRBD2 may supply D (5 bases each). The CDR3 is made up of 14 amino acids. V lost 4 bases and J lost 5, with 11 bases in between. The CDR3 protein is CASSYRRETGELFF. The CDR3 DNA is TGTGCCAGCAGTTACCGCAGGGAGACCGGGGAGCTGTTTTTT.

This chain joins TRBV9 and TRBJ2-1; 8 bases fit TRBD2. Germline V gene lookup returns CDR1 SGDLS and CDR2 YYNGEE. V dropped 1 base and J dropped 6; count of bases not matched to a gene: 6. The CDR3 covers 15 residues. CDR3 nucleotides: TGTGCCAGCAGCGTAACTAGCGGTAAGAGCAATGAGCAGTTCTTC. Protein product: CASSVTSGKSNEQFF.

This sequence joins TRBV7-9 and TRBJ1-1; D possibly corresponds to TRBD1 (5 bases). Germline assignment: CDR1 SEHNR and CDR2 FQNEAQ (reference sequence). V was pared by 5 bases and J by 2 bases, with 15 bases between. The CDR3 sequence is 15 residues long. CDR3: CASSPRSQGNTEAFF. The CDR3 nucleotides are TGTGCCAGCAGCCCAAGATCTCAGGGCAACACTGAAGCTTTCTTT.

This sequence joins TRBV7-2 and TRBJ2-7; 13 bases agree with TRBD2. This CDR3 spans 15 amino acids. Germline V gene sequence: CDR1 SGHTA, CDR2 FQGNSA. J was trimmed by 5 bases and V by 2 bases; bases with no gene match: 3. The chain's CDR3 is CASSLSLAGGDEQYF. CDR3 nucleotide sequence: TGTGCCAGCAGCTTATCACTAGCGGGAGGGGACGAGCAGTACTTC. Based on the CDR3 plus reference TRBV7-2 and TRBJ2-7, the full variable domain is GAGVSQSPSNKVTEKGKDVELRCDPISGHTALYWYRQSLGQGLEFLIYFQGNSAPDKSGLPSDRFSAERTGGSVSTLTIQRTQQEDSAVYLCASSLSLAGGDEQYFGPGTRLTVT.